A selection of T cell receptor beta chains follows, all from one sample in a study of blood T cell repertoires in COVID-19. The assay was immunoSEQ multiplex PCR, and TCRdb's table has in-frame clones only and misses some. This sample has 200,000 to 250,000 clones; about 83% occur once, and the top ten carry 3% to 4.5%. The sample taken for sequencing was PBMCs or T cells enriched from blood (not recorded which). The receptors shown here come from a woman in her forties who had been exposed to COVID-19. Each CDR3 is given with its conserved first and last residue. Fields, in order: J gene, clone size, D gene, V gene, CDR3 DNA, CDR3 protein. The D gene is left open where the match is weak. Size tells how often a clone was seen (once, few, many) or the class of an expanded clone, and some rows leave it out.

TRBJ1-2 once TRBD1 TRBV5-4 TGTGCCAGCAGCTTTGAGGGGGCGGAGGGCTACACCTTC CASSFEGAEGYTF
TRBJ2-2 few TRBD1 TRBV3-1/TRBV3-2 TGTGCCAGCAGCCCACGTTCCCAGGGGGCTGTCGGGGAGCTGTTTTTT CASSPRSQGAVGELFF
TRBJ2-7 few NA TRBV18 TGTGCCAGCTCACCACCGGGTCCTGGAGGCGAGCAGTACTTC CASSPPGPGGEQYF
TRBJ1-6 once TRBD1 TRBV7-2 TGTGCCAGCAGCTCGACAGGGTTAGTTTCACCCCTCCACTTT CASSSTGLVSPLHF
TRBJ2-4 NA NA TRBV3-1/TRBV3-2 TGTGCCAGCAGCCAAGCCAAGGAGGAGTGGGGACTAGCCAAAAACATTCAGTACTTC CASSQAKEEWGLAKNIQYF
TRBJ2-2 few NA TRBV5-4 TGTGCCAGCAGCTCGGTGAAGGGGGTCGCCGGGGAGCTGTTTTTT CASSSVKGVAGELFF
TRBJ2-1 NA NA TRBV18 TGTGCCAGCTCACCTAATACAGGGCGTGAGCAGTTCTTC CASSPNTGREQFF
TRBJ1-1 NA TRBD1 TRBV5-5 TGTGCCAGCAGCCTTAGATCCGGGACAGACGCTTTCTTT CASSLRSGTDAFF
TRBJ1-2 NA TRBD1 TRBV5-1 TGCGCCAGCAGCCAAGACAGGGGGAGGTATGGCTACACCTTC CASSQDRGRYGYTF
TRBJ1-6 few NA TRBV2 TGTGCCAGCAAATCAGCGGGACCCGGTAATTCACCCCTCCACTTT CASKSAGPGNSPLHF